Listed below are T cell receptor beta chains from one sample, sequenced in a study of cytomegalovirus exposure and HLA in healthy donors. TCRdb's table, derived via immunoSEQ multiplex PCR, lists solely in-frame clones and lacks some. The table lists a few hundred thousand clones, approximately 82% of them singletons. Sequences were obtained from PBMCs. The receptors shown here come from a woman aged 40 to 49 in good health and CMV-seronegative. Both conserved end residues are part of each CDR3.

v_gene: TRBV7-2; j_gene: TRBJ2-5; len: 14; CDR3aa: CASSLDRGKETQYF
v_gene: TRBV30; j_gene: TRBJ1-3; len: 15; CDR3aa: CAWSSWGGAGNTIYF
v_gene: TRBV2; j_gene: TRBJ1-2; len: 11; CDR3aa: CASSGDYGYTF
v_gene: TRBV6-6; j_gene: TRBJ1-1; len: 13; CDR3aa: CASSYSSSTEAFF
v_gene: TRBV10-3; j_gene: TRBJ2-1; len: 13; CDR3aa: CAISESSYNEQFF
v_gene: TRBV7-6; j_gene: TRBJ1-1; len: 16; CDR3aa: CASSLAGGYQNTEAFF
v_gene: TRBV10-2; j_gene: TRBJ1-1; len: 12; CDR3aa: CASSTTGGWAFF
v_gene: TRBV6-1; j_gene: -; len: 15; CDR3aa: CASSSQHDFPYEQYF
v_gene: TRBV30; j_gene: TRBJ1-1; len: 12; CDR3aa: CAWSPWEDREYF
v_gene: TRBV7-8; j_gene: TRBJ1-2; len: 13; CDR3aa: CASRKDRVDGYTF
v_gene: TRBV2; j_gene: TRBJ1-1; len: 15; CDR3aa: CASEGLEGMNTEAFF
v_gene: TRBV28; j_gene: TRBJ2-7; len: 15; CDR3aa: CASETGGDVPYEQYF
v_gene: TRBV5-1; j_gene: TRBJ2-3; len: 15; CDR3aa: CASSSGLAYSDTQYF
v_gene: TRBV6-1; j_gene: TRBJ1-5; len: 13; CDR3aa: CASSEGARQPQHF
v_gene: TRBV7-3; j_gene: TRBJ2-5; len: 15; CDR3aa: CASSLGWGQGETQYF
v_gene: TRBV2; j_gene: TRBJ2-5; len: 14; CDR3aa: CASTNGTLLETQYF
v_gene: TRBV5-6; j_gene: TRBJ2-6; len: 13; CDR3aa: CASTGDGANVLTF
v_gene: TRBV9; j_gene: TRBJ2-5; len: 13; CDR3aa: CASNSGDQETQYF
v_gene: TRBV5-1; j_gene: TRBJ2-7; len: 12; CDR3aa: CASSLTAYEQYF
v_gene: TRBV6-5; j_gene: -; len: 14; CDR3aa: CASSYRQENDEQYF
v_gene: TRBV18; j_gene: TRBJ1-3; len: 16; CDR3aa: CASSPGQGDSGNTIYF
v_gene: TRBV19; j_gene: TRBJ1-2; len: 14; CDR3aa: CASSIIGGENGYTF
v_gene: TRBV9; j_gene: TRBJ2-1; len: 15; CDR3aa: CASSFMGLAGDQQFF
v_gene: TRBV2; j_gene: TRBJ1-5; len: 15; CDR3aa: CASSGNRGSNQPQHF
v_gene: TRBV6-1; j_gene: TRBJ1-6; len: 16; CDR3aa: CASSDPRAQYNSPLHF
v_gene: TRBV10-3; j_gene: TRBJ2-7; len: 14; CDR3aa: CAIKEVSSSYEQYF
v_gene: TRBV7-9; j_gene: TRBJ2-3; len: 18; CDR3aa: CASSFVRGPNVGTDTQYF
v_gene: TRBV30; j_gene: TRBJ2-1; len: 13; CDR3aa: CGVAKPGKNEQFF
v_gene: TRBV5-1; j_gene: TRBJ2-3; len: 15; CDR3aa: CASSSIVGTQDTQYF
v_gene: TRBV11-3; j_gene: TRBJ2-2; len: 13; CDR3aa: CASSRTVTGELFF
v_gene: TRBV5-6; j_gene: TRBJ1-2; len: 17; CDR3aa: CASSLRSTRELPYGYTF
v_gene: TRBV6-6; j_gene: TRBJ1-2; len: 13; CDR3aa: CASRDTAAYGYTF
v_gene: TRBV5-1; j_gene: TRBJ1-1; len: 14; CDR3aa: CASRETGQNTEAFF
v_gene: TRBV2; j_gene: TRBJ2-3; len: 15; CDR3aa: CASSPTGQPTDTQYF
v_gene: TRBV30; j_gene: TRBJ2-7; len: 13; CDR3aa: CAWSNGQLYEQYF
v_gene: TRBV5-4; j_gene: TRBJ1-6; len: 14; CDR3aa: CASSLGRYNSPLHF
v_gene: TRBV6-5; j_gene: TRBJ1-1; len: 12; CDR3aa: CASRNRGQTAFF
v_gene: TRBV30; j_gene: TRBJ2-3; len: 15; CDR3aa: CAWSLQGLDTDTQYF
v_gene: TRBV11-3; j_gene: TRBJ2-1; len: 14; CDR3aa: CASSLVGPDSEQFF
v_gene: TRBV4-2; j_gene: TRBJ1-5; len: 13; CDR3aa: CASSQDIHQPQHF
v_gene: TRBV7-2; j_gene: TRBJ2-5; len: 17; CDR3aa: CASSIDLRGGLLETQYF
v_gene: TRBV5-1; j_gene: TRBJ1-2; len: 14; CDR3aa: CASREDAGAPGYTF
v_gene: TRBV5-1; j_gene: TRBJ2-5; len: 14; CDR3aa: CASSLTGAVETQYF
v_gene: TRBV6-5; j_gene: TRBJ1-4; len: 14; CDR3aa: CASRGTGVNEKLFF
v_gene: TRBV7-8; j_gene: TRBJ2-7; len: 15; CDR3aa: CASSRPGTGGYEQYF
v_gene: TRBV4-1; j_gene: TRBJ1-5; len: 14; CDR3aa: CASSLREGDQPQHF
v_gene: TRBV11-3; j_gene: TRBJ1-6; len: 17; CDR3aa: CASSLEDSSSYNSPLHF
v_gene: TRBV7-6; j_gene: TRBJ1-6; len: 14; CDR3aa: CASSSTGINSPLHF
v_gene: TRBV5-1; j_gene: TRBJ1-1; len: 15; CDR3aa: CASSFTGGTYTEAFF
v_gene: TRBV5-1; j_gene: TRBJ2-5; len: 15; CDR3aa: CASSPQLGTQETQYF
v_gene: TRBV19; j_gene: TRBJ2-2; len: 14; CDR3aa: CASSLGVNTGELFF
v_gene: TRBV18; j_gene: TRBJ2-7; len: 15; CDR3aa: CASSPSSQGAYEQYF
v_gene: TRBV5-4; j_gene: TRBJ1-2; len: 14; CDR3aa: CASSLGQGGYGYTF
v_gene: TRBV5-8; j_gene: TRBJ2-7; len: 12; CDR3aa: CATLGGQGEQYF
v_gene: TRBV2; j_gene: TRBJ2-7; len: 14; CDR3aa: CASSNGLASYEQYF
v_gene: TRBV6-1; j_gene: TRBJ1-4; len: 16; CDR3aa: CASSEDYRGGYEKLFF